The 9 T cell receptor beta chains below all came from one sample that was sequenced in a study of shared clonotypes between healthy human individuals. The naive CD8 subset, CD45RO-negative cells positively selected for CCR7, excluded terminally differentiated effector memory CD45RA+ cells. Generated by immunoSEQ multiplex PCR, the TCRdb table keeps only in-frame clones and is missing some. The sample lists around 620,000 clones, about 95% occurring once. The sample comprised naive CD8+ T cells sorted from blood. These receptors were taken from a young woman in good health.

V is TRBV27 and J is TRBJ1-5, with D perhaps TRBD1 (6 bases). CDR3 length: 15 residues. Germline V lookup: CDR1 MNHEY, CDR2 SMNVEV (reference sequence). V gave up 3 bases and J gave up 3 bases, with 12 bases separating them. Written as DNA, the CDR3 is TGTGCCAGCAGTTTTACAGGGATTTTCAATCAGCCCCAGCATTTT. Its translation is CASSFTGIFNQPQHF.

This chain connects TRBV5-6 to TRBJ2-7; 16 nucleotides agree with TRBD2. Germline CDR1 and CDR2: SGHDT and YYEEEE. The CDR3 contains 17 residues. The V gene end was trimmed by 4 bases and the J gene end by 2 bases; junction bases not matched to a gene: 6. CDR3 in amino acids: CASSAGLAGGMAYEQYF. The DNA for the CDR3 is TGTGCCAGCAGCGCGGGACTAGCGGGAGGGATGGCCTACGAGCAGTACTTC.

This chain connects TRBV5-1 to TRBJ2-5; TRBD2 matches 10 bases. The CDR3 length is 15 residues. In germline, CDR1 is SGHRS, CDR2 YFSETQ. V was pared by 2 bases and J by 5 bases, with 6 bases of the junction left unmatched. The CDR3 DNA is TGCGCCAGCAGCTTAGGGACTAGCGAATCTGAGACCCAGTACTTC. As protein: CASSLGTSESETQYF.

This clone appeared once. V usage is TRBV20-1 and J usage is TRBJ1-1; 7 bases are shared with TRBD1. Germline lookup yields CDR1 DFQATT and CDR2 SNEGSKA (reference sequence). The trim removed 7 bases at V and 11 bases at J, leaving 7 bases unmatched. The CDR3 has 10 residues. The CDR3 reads CSVRGGGAFF. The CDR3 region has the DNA TGCAGTGTCAGGGGGGGTGGGGCTTTCTTT.

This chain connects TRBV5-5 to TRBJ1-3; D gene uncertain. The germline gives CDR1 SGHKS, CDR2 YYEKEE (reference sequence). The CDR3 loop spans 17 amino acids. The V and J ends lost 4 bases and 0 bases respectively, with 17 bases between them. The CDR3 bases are TGTGCCAGCAGCCCCCCCGCTGGAGGTCTCTCTGGAAACACCATATATTTT. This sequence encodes CASSPPAGGLSGNTIYF.

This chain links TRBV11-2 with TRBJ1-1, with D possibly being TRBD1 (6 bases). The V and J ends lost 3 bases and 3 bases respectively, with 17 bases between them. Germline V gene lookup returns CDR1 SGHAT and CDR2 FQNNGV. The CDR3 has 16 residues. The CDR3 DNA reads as TGTGCCAGCAGCTTTGGGGGGGCGCGACCGGACACTGAAGCTTTCTTT. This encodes CASSFGGARPDTEAFF.

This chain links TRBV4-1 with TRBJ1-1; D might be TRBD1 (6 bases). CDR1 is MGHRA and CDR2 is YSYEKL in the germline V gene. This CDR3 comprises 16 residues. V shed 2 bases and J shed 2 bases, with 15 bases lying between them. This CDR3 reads CASSQLPGAINTEAFF. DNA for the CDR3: TGCGCCAGCAGCCAACTCCCAGGGGCGATTAACACTGAAGCTTTCTTT.

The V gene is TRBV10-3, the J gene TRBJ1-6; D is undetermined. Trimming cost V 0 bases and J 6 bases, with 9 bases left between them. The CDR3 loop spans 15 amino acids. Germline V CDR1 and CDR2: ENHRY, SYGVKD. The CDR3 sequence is CAISESGISNSPLHF. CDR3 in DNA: TGTGCCATCAGTGAGTCTGGGATTAGTAATTCACCCCTCCACTTT.

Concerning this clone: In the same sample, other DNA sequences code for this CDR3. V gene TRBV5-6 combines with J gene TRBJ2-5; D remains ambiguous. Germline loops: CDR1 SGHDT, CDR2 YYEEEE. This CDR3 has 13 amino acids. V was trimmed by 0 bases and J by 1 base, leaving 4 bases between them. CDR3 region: CASSLALQETQYF. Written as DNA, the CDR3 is TGTGCCAGCAGCTTGGCGCTCCAAGAGACCCAGTACTTC.